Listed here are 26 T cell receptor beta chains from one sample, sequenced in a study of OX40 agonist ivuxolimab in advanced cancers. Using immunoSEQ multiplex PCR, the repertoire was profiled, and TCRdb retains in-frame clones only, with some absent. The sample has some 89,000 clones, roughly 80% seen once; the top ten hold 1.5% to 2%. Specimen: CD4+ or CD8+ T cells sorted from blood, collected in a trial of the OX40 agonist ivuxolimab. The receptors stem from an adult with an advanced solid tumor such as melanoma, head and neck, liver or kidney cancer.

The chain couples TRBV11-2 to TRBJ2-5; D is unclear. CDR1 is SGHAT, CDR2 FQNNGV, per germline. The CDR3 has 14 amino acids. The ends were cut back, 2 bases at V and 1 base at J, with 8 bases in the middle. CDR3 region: CASSLRNSQETQYF. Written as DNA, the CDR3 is TGTGCCAGCAGCTTAAGAAACAGCCAAGAGACCCAGTACTTC.

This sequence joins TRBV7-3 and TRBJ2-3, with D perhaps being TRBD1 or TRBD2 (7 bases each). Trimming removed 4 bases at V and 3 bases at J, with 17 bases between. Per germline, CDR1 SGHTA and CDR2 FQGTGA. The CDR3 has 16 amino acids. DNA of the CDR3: TGTGCCAGCAGCTCCCCACGACAGGGAGGGACAGATACGCAGTATTTT. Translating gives CASSSPRQGGTDTQYF.

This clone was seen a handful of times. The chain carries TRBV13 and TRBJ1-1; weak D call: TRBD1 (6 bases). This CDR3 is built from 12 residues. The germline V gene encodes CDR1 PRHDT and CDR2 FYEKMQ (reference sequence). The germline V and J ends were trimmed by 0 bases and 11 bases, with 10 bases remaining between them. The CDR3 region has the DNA TGTGCCAGCAGCTTAGGCCCCGGGGGCGCTTTCTTT. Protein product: CASSLGPGGAFF.

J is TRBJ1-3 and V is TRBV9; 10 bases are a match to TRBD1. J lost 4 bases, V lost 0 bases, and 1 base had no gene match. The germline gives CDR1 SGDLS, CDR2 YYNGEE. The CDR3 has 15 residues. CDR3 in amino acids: CASSVEGQGGNTIYF. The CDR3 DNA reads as TGTGCCAGCAGCGTAGAGGGACAGGGGGGAAACACCATATATTTT. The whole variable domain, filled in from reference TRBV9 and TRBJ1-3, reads DSGVTQTPKHLITATGQRVTLRCSPRSGDLSVYWYQQSLDQGLQFLIQYYNGEERAKGNILERFSAQQFPDLHSELNLSSLELGDSALYFCASSVEGQGGNTIYFGEGSWLTVV.

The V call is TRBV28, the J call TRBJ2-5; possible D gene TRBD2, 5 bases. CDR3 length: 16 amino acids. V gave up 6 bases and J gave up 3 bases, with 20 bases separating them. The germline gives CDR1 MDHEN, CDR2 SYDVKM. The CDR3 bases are TGTGCCAGCAGCATAACGCCCGGGAACAGAAAAGAGACCCAGTACTTC. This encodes CASSITPGNRKETQYF.

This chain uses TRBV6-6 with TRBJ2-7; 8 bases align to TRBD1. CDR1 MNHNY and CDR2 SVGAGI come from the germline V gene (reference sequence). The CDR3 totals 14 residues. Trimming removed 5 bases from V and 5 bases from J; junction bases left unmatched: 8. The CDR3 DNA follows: TGTGCCAGCAGTACTGTGACAGGGGTCCACGAGCAGTACTTC. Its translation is CASSTVTGVHEQYF.

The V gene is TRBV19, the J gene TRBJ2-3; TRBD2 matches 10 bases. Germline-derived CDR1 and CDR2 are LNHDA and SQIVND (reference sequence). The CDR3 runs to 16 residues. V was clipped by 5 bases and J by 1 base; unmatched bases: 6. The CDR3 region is CASSPNGLAGTDTQYF. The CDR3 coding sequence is TGTGCCAGTAGTCCCAACGGACTAGCGGGCACAGATACGCAGTATTTT.

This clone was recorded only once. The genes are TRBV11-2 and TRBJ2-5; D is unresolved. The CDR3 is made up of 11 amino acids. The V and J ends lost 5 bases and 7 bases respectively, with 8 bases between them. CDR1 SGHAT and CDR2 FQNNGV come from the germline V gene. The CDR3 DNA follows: TGTGCCAGCAGCCCTCTGGTGACCCAGTACTTC. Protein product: CASSPLVTQYF.

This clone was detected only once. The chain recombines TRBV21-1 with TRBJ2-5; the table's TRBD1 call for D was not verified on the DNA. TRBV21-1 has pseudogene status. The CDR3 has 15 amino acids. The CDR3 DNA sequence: TGTGCCAGCAGCAAAAAGGGGGCTGGTGGAGAGACCCAGTACTTC. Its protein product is CASSKKGAGGETQYF.

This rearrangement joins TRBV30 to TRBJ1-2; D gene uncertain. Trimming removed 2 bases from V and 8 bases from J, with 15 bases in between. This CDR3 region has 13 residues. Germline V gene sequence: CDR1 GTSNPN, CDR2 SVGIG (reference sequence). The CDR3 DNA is TGTGCCTGGAGTTTAGGCGCCTATAGCGGCTACACCTTC. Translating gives CAWSLGAYSGYTF.

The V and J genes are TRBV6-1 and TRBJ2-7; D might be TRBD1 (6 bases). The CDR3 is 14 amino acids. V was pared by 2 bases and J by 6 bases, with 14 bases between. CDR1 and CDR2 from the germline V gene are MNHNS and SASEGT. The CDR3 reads CASSERGQRGEQYF. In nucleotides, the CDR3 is TGTGCCAGCAGTGAACGGGGACAACGAGGCGAGCAGTACTTC.

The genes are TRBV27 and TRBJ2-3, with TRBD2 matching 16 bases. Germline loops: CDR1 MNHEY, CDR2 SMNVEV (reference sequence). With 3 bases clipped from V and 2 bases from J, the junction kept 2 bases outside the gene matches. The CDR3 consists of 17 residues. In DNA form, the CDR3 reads TGTGCCAGCAGTTTCGGGACTAGCGGGGGGGTCACAGATACGCAGTATTTT. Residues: CASSFGTSGGVTDTQYF.

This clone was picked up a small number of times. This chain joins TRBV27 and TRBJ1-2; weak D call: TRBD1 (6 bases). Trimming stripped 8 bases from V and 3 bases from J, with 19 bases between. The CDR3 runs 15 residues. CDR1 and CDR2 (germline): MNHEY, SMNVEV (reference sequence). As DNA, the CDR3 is TGTGCCAGCCGTCAAAGGAGGGACATCTACTATGGCTACACCTTC. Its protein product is CASRQRRDIYYGYTF.

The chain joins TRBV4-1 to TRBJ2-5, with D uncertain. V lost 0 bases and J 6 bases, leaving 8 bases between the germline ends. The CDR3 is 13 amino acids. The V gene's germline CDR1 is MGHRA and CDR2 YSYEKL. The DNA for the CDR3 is TGCGCCAGCAGCCAAGAAAGGAGCAAGACCCAGTACTTC. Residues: CASSQERSKTQYF.

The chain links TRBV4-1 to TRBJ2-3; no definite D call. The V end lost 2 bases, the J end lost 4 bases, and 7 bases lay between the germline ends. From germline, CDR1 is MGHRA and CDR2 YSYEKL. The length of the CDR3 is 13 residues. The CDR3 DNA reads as TGCGCCAGCAGCCAAAGAGAGGCAGATACGCAGTATTTT. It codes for CASSQREADTQYF.

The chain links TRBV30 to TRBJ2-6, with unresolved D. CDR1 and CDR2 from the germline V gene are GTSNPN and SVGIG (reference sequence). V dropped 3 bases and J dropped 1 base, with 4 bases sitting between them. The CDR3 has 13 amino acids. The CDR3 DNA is TGTGCCTGGAGGGTATCTGGGGCCAACGTCCTGACTTTC. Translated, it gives CAWRVSGANVLTF.

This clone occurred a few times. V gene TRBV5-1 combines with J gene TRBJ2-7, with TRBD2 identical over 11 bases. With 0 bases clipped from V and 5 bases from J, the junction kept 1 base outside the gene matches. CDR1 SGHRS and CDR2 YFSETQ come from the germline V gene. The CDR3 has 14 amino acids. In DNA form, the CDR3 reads TGCGCCAGCAGCTTGGATAGCGGGAGGGACGAGCAGTACTTC. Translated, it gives CASSLDSGRDEQYF.

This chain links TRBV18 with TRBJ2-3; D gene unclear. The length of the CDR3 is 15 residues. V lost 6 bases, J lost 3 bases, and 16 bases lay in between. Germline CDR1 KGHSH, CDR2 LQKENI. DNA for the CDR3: TGTGCCAGCTCCCCTGACACCTCTAGGACAGATACGCAGTATTTT. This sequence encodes CASSPDTSRTDTQYF.

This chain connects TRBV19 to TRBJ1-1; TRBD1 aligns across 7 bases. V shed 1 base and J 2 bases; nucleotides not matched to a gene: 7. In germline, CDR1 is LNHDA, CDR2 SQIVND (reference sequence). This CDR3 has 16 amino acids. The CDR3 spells CASSIGAGGTNTEAFF. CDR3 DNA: TGTGCCAGTAGTATAGGGGCAGGGGGGACTAACACTGAAGCTTTCTTT. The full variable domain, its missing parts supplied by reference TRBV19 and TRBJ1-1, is DGGITQSPKYLFRKEGQNVTLSCEQNLNHDAMYWYRQDPGQGLRLIYYSQIVNDFQKGDIAEGYSVSREKKESFPLTVTSAQKNPTAFYLCASSIGAGGTNTEAFFGQGTRLTVV.

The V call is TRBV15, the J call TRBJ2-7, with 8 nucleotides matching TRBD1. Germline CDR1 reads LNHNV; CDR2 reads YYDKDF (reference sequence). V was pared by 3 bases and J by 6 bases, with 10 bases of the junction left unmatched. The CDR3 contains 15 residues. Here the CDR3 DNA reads TGTGCCACCAGCAGCCCGGGCGACAGGGGAGCCGAGCAGTACTTC. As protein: CATSSPGDRGAEQYF.

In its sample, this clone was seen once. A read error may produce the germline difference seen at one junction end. The DNA for the CDR3 is TGTGCCTGGAGTCGGGGGGAACACCAAGAGCGGCACTTC. It specifies CAWSRGEHQERHF. This sequence joins TRBV30 and TRBJ2-5; 7 bases line up with TRBD2. Germline loops: CDR1 GTSNPN, CDR2 SVGIG (reference sequence). This CDR3 is built from 13 residues.

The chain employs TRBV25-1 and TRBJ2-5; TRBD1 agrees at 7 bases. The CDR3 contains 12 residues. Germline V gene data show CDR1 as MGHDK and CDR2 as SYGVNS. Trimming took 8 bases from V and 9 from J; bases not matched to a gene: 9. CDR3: CASSGTQGAQYF. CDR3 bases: TGTGCCAGCTCGGGCACTCAGGGGGCCCAGTACTTC.

CDR3 sequence: CASSEQGSIQYF. The CDR3 DNA reads TGTGCCAGCAGTGAACAGGGGAGCATTCAGTACTTC. The V and J genes are TRBV2 and TRBJ2-4; D is possibly TRBD1 (6 bases). The CDR3 runs 12 residues. Germline V CDR1 and CDR2: SNHLY, FYNNEI. Between the trimmed V and J ends, which lost 2 bases and 9 bases, there was a span of 8 bases.

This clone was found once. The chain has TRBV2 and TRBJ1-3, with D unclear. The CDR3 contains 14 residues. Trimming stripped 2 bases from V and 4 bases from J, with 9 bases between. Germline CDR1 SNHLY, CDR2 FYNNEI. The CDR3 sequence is CASSERAGGNTIYF. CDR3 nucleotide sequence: TGTGCCAGCAGTGAACGGGCCGGGGGAAACACCATATATTTT.

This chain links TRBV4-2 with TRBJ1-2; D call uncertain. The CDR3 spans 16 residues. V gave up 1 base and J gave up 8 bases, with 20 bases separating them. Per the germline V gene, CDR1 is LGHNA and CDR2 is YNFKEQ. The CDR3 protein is CASSQAGDSRVYGYTF. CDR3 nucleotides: TGTGCCAGCAGCCAAGCTGGGGATTCCCGGGTCTACGGCTACACCTTC.

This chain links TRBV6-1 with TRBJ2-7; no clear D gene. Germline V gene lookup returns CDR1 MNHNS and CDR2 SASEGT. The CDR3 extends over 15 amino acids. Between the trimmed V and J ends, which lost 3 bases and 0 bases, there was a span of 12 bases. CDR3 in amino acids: CASSEHWNFSYEQYF. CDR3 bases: TGTGCCAGCAGTGAGCATTGGAACTTCTCCTACGAGCAGTACTTC.